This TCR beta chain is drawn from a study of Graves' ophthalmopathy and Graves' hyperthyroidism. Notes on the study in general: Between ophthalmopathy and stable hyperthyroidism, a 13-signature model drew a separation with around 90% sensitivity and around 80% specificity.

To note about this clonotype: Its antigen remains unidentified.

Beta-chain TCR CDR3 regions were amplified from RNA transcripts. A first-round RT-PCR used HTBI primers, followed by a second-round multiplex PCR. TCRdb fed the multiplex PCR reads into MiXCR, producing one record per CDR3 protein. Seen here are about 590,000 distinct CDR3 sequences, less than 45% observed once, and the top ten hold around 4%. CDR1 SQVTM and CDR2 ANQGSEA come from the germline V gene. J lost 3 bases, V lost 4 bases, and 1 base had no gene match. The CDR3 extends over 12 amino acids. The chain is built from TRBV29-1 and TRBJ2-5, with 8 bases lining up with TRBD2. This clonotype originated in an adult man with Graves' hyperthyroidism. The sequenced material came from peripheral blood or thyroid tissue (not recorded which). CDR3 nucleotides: TGCAGCGTTGCGGGAGGGGAAGAGACCCAGTACTTC. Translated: CSVAGGEETQYF. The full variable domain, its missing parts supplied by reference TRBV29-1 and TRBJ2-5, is SAVISQKPSRDICQRGTSLTIQCQVDSQVTMMFWYRQQPGQSLTLIATANQGSEATYESGFVIDKFPISRPNLTFSTLTVSNMSPEDSSIYLCSVAGGEETQYFGPGTRLLVL.